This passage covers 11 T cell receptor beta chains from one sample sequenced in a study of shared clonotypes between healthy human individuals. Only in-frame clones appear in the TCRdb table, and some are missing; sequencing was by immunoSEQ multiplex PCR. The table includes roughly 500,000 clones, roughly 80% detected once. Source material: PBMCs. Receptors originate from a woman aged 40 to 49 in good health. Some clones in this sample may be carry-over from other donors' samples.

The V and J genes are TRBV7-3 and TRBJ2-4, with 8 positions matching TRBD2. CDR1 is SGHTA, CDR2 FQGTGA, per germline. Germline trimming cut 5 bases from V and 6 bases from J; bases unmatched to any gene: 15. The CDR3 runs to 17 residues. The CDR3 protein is CASSKSGSSPQGNIQYF. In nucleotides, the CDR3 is TGTGCCAGCAGCAAAAGCGGGAGTTCACCCCAGGGAAACATTCAGTACTTC.

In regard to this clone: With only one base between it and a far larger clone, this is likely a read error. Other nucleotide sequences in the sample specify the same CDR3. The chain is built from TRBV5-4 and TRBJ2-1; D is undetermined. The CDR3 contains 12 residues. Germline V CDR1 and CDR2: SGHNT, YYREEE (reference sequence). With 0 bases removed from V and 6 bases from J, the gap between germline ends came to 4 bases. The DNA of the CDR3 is TGTGCCAGCAGCTTGGACTCCAATGAGCAGTTCTTC. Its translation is CASSLDSNEQFF.

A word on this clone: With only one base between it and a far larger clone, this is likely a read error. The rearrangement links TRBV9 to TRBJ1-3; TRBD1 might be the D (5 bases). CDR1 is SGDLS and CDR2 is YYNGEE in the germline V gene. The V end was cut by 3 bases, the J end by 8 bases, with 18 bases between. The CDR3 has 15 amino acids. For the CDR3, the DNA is TGTGCCAGCAGCGGTTGGCAGTCCGTGGGGGACACCATATATTTT. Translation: CASSGWQSVGDTIYF.

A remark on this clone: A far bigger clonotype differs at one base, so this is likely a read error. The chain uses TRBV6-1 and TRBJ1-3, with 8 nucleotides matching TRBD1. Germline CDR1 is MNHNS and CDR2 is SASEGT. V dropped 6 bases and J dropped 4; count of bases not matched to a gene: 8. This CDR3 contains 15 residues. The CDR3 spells CASSLTGDKGNTIYF. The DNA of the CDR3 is TGTGCCAGCAGCTTGACAGGGGACAAAGGAAACACCATATATTTT.

CDR3 DNA sequence: TGTGCCATCAGTGGGTCCCGGGACGGCGAGCAGTACTTC. Translated, it gives CAISGSRDGEQYF. V and J are TRBV10-3 and TRBJ2-7; perhaps D is TRBD1 or TRBD2 (5 bases each). The CDR3 extends over 13 amino acids. V was trimmed by 4 bases and J by 6 bases, leaving 13 bases between them. Germline V gives CDR1 ENHRY, CDR2 SYGVKD.

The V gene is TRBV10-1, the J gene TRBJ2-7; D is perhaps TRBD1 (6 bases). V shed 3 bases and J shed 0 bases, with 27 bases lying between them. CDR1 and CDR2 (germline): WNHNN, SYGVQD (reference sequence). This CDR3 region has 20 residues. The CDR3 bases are TGCGCCAGCAGTGATATTTTCCTCACCGGGGCCGGGGACACCTCCTACGAGCAGTACTTC. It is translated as CASSDIFLTGAGDTSYEQYF.

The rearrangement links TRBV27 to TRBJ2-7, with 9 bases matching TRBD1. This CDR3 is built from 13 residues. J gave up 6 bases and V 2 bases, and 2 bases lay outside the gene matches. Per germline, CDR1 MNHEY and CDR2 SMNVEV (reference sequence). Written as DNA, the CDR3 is TGTGCCAGCAGTTTACCGACAGGGGGCGAGCAGTACTTC. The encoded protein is CASSLPTGGEQYF.

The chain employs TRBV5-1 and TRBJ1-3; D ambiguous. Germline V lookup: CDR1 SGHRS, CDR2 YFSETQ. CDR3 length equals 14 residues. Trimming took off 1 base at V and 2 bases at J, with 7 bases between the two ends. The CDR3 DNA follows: TGCGCCAGCAGCTTGATCCCAACTGGAAACACCATATATTTT. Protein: CASSLIPTGNTIYF.

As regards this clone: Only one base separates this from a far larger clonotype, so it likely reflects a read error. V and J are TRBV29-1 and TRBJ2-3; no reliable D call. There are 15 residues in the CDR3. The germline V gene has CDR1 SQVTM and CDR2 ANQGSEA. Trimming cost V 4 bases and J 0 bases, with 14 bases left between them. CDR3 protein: CSVVMPVTSTDTQYF. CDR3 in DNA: TGCAGCGTTGTCATGCCGGTAACTAGCACAGATACGCAGTATTTT.

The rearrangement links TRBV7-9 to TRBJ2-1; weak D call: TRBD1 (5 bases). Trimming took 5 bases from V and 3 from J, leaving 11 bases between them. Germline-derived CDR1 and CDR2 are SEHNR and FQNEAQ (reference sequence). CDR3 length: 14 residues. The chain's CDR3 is CASSGAWVYNEQFF. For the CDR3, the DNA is TGTGCCAGCAGCGGGGCCTGGGTCTACAATGAGCAGTTCTTC.

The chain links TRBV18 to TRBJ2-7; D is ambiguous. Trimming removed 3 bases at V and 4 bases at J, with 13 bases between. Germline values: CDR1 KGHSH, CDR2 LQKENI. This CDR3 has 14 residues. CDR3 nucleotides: TGTGCCAGCTCACCCGAGGAGCGATCATACGAGCAGTACTTC. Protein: CASSPEERSYEQYF.